These 10 T cell receptor beta chains were sequenced from one sample in a study of shared clonotypes between healthy human individuals. In the naive CD8 group, cells lacked CD45RO and were positively selected for CCR7, so terminally differentiated effector memory CD45RA+ cells were left out. Profiled with immunoSEQ multiplex PCR; TCRdb holds only in-frame clones, not every one. The top ten clones hold more than 20% of a sample with hundreds of thousands of clones, about 90% of them seen once. The sample comprised naive CD8+ T cells sorted from blood. Receptors were obtained from a man aged 30-40 years in good health.

This clone came up once. The chain joins TRBV7-9 to TRBJ2-1, with a tentative D call TRBD1 (6 bases). Trimming cost V 5 bases and J 9 bases, with 11 bases left between them. CDR3 size: 12 residues. Germline V lookup: CDR1 SEHNR, CDR2 FQNEAQ (reference sequence). The DNA of the CDR3 is TGTGCCAGCAGCCCCCAGGGGTTTGAGCAGTTCTTC. Amino acid sequence: CASSPQGFEQFF. Using reference TRBV7-9 and TRBJ2-1 for the parts outside the CDR3, the full variable domain is DTGVSQNPRHKITKRGQNVTFRCDPISEHNRLYWYRQTLGQGPEFLTYFQNEAQLEKSRLLSDRFSAERPKGSFSTLEIQRTEQGDSAMYLCASSPQGFEQFFGPGTRLTVL.

The chain combines TRBV27 with TRBJ2-2; the D is unclear. Germline loops: CDR1 MNHEY, CDR2 SMNVEV (reference sequence). The CDR3 runs to 15 residues. The V end lost 3 bases, the J end lost 1 base, and 9 bases lay between the germline ends. The CDR3, as DNA: TGTGCCAGCAGTTTTGGTGCTTGGAACACCGGGGAGCTGTTTTTT. This codes for CASSFGAWNTGELFF.

CDR3 DNA sequence: TGTGCCAGCAGCTTTAGCGGGACTGACTACAATGAGCAGTTCTTC. Translating it yields CASSFSGTDYNEQFF. The chain combines TRBV7-9 with TRBJ2-1; 8 positions match TRBD2. The CDR3 extends over 15 amino acids. Germline lookup yields CDR1 SEHNR and CDR2 FQNEAQ (reference sequence). Trimming cost V 3 bases and J 3 bases; bases outside gene matches: 4.

The chain has TRBV29-1 and TRBJ1-1; 11 positions agree with TRBD1. Germline CDR1 SQVTM, CDR2 ANQGSEA. The CDR3 is made up of 18 amino acids. V was pared by 2 bases and J by 2 bases, with 13 bases of the junction left unmatched. The chain's CDR3 is CSVEREGRDRGTNTEAFF. The CDR3 region has the DNA TGCAGCGTTGAACGGGAGGGCCGGGACAGGGGGACCAACACTGAAGCTTTCTTT.

CDR3 amino acids: CASSQVSGVNTEAFF. CDR3 nucleotides: TGCGCCAGCAGCCAAGTCTCAGGAGTGAACACTGAAGCTTTCTTT. V is TRBV4-1 and J is TRBJ1-1; unclear D gene. The CDR3 contains 15 residues. The ends were cut back, 1 base at V and 0 bases at J, with 9 bases in the middle. The germline V gene has CDR1 MGHRA and CDR2 YSYEKL.

The chain joins TRBV7-9 to TRBJ2-2; D perhaps matches TRBD1 (6 bases). Trimming took 7 bases from V and 6 from J, leaving 18 bases between them. CDR1 is SEHNR and CDR2 is FQNEAQ in the germline V gene (reference sequence). The CDR3 extends over 15 amino acids. Here the CDR3 reads CASTSPTGPPGELFF. CDR3 coding DNA: TGTGCCAGCACCTCGCCGACAGGCCCTCCCGGGGAGCTGTTTTTT.

The V gene is TRBV27, the J gene TRBJ2-7, with 8 bases fitting TRBD2. Germline V gene lookup returns CDR1 MNHEY and CDR2 SMNVEV (reference sequence). The CDR3 has 16 amino acids. The V gene end was trimmed by 6 bases and the J gene end by 3 bases; junction bases not matched to a gene: 13. The CDR3 DNA is TGTGCCAGCAGCGTCGCGTGGGCGGGAGGTTTCTACGAGCAGTACTTC. Amino acid sequence: CASSVAWAGGFYEQYF.

The genes are TRBV5-1 and TRBJ2-1; 9 positions agree with TRBD2. Germline V gives CDR1 SGHRS, CDR2 YFSETQ. This CDR3 contains 17 residues. V lost 5 bases to trimming and J lost 8 bases; unmatched junction nucleotides: 17. The CDR3 DNA sequence: TGCGCCAGCAGTCATCGGGCTAGCGGGACGCCGTGGGATGAGCAGTTCTTC. Translation: CASSHRASGTPWDEQFF. Full variable domain (remainder filled in from reference TRBV5-1 and TRBJ2-1): KAGVTQTPRYLIKTRGQQVTLSCSPISGHRSVSWYQQTPGQGLQFLFEYFSETQRNKGNFPGRFSGRQFSNSRSEMNVSTLELGDSALYLCASSHRASGTPWDEQFFGPGTRLTVL.

The chain combines TRBV2 with TRBJ1-1, with 8 bases matching TRBD1. Trimming took 7 bases from V and 1 from J; bases not matched to a gene: 5. The CDR3 has 14 residues. Germline V gives CDR1 SNHLY, CDR2 FYNNEI. CDR3 residues: CASTDRGRNTEAFF. In DNA form, the CDR3 reads TGTGCCAGCACAGACAGGGGACGGAACACTGAAGCTTTCTTT.

This clone was seen a few times. The V call is TRBV7-9, the J call TRBJ2-5; TRBD1 might be the D (5 bases). CDR3 length equals 14 residues. Germline CDR1 is SEHNR and CDR2 is FQNEAQ (reference sequence). V was cut by 4 bases and J by 4 bases, with 13 bases left in between. In DNA form, the CDR3 reads TGTGCCAGCAGCTCCCCAGACAGCCTAGAGACCCAGTACTTC. Amino acid sequence: CASSSPDSLETQYF.